These 25 T cell receptor beta chains were all obtained from the same sample, sequenced in a study of blood T cell repertoires in COVID-19. Some clones are missing from TCRdb's copy, which holds only in-frame ones; the method was immunoSEQ multiplex PCR. The sample carries around 87,000 clones, around 79% recorded once. Sequences were obtained from peripheral blood. These receptors were obtained from an elderly woman with acute or convalescent COVID-19.

V and J are TRBV4-2 and TRBJ2-3; the match to TRBD1 covers 10 bases. V gave up 6 bases and J gave up 11 bases; unmatched junction bases: 8. The CDR3 length is 13 residues. Germline lookup yields CDR1 LGHNA and CDR2 YNFKEQ. The DNA for the CDR3 is TGTGCCAGCAGTCGGGGACAGGGGTTGGGGCAGTATTTT. Translation: CASSRGQGLGQYF.

This chain connects TRBV6-5 to TRBJ1-6; possibly TRBD1 for D (5 bases). V was shortened by 6 bases and J by 3 bases, with 12 bases between the two germline ends. CDR3 length: 15 amino acids. Germline V CDR1 and CDR2: MNHEY, SVGAGI. CDR3 bases: TGTGCCAGCAGGCAGGGCCGACTCTATAATTCACCCCTCCACTTT. Amino acids: CASRQGRLYNSPLHF.

As DNA, the CDR3 is TGTGCCAGTAACTCGGCCGGGACAGGCGAATATGGCTACACCTTC. Amino acid sequence: CASNSAGTGEYGYTF. This sequence joins TRBV19 and TRBJ1-2; 8 nucleotides line up with TRBD1. J lost 5 bases, V lost 7 bases, and 12 bases had no gene match. This CDR3 has 15 amino acids. Per germline, CDR1 LNHDA and CDR2 SQIVND (reference sequence).

The genes are TRBV6-5 and TRBJ1-4; D ambiguous. Trimming took off 6 bases at V and 7 bases at J, with 18 bases between the two ends. The CDR3 spans 15 residues. In germline, CDR1 is MNHEY, CDR2 SVGAGI. In DNA, the CDR3 is TGTGCCAGCAGCGAGCGTAACGGGATAGGTGAAAAACTGTTTTTT. Amino acid sequence: CASSERNGIGEKLFF.

V is TRBV6-5 and J is TRBJ2-1; D perhaps matches TRBD2 (6 bases). Germline V lookup: CDR1 MNHEY, CDR2 SVGAGI. CDR3 size: 14 residues. V was shortened by 10 bases and J by 1 base, with 14 bases between the two germline ends. CDR3 in DNA: TGTGCCACTTCGGCTAGCGCTTCCTACAATGAGCAGTTCTTC. Protein product: CATSASASYNEQFF.

This rearrangement joins TRBV7-9 to TRBJ1-5, with D maybe TRBD1 (5 bases). CDR1 is SEHNR and CDR2 is FQNEAQ in the germline V gene (reference sequence). The CDR3 runs to 16 residues. Trimming stripped 1 base from V and 0 bases from J, with 10 bases between. CDR3: CASSLEAGYSNQPQHF. In DNA form, the CDR3 reads TGTGCCAGCAGCTTAGAGGCAGGGTATAGCAATCAGCCCCAGCATTTT. Together with reference TRBV7-9 and TRBJ1-5, the CDR3 gives the full variable domain: DTGVSQNPRHKITKRGQNVTFRCDPISEHNRLYWYRQTLGQGPEFLTYFQNEAQLEKSRLLSDRFSAERPKGSFSTLEIQRTEQGDSAMYLCASSLEAGYSNQPQHFGDGTRLSIL.

The V gene is TRBV30, the J gene TRBJ1-1, with TRBD1 as a possible D gene (5 bases). With 1 base removed from V and 6 bases from J, the gap between germline ends came to 12 bases. The CDR3 length is 13 residues. The germline CDR1 and CDR2 sequences are GTSNPN and SVGIG (reference sequence). CDR3 sequence: CAWSETPGSEAFF. Written as DNA, the CDR3 is TGTGCCTGGAGTGAAACACCAGGGTCTGAAGCTTTCTTT.

The J gene is TRBJ2-1, the V gene TRBV7-2, with TRBD1 matching 8 bases. CDR3 size: 16 residues. Per the germline V gene, CDR1 is SGHTA and CDR2 is FQGNSA. The V segment lost 3 bases and the J segment 6 bases; nucleotides outside the gene matches: 10. The CDR3 DNA sequence: TGTGCCAGCAGCTTCGCCCCAGGGGGCGCTGGCAATGAGCAGTTCTTC. This sequence encodes CASSFAPGGAGNEQFF.

The chain recombines TRBV2 with TRBJ2-5, with 11 bases matching TRBD2. CDR1 SNHLY and CDR2 FYNNEI come from the germline V gene. Losses at the gene ends were 9 bases for V and 2 bases for J; bases not matched to a gene: 5. The CDR3 length is 14 residues. CDR3 sequence reads: CASKASGGQETQYF. The CDR3 nucleotides are TGTGCCAGTAAGGCTAGCGGGGGGCAAGAGACCCAGTACTTC.

In its sample, this clone was seen many times. This rearrangement joins TRBV21-1 to TRBJ1-5. TRBV21-1 is termed a pseudogene. The CDR3 is 16 amino acids. CDR3 bases: TGTGCCAGCAGCAAAGATGAGGGCGGGTGGGGTCAGCCCCAGCATTTT. This codes for CASSKDEGGWGQPQHF.

The chain joins TRBV5-5 to TRBJ2-3, with a possible D match to TRBD2 (5 bases). The germline gives CDR1 SGHKS, CDR2 YYEKEE (reference sequence). Trimming cost V 2 bases and J 3 bases, with 16 bases left between them. CDR3 length equals 16 residues. The CDR3 reads CASSFATLVGTDTQYF. CDR3 bases: TGTGCCAGCAGCTTCGCCACACTAGTAGGTACAGATACGCAGTATTTT.

The V call is TRBV2, the J call TRBJ2-5, with unresolved D. The CDR3 runs 12 residues. Germline CDR1 and CDR2: SNHLY and FYNNEI. Trimming pared 7 bases from V and 5 bases from J, leaving 11 bases between. Written as DNA, the CDR3 is TGTGCCAGCACTACGGGTAGGGAGACCCAGTACTTC. Its translation is CASTTGRETQYF.

The chain carries TRBV7-2 and TRBJ2-3, with a weak D call TRBD2 (6 bases). The germline CDR1 and CDR2 sequences are SGHTA and FQGNSA. V gave up 5 bases and J gave up 1 base, with 22 bases separating them. The CDR3 contains 18 residues. The chain's CDR3 is CASSAPRLLAHGTDTQYF. In nucleotides, the CDR3 is TGTGCCAGCAGCGCCCCCCGCCTCCTAGCGCACGGCACAGATACGCAGTATTTT.

The chain joins TRBV6-5 to TRBJ1-2; no firm D call. The V and J ends lost 3 bases and 5 bases respectively, with 10 bases between them. The germline gives CDR1 MNHEY, CDR2 SVGAGI. The CDR3 length is 13 residues. This CDR3 is CASSYSGSYGYTF. The CDR3 DNA reads TGTGCCAGCAGTTATAGCGGGAGTTATGGCTACACCTTC.

The chain joins TRBV19 to TRBJ1-1, with D unclear. CDR3 size: 13 residues. With 3 bases removed from V and 1 base from J, the gap between germline ends came to 6 bases. The germline gives CDR1 LNHDA, CDR2 SQIVND (reference sequence). The CDR3 nucleotides read TGTGCCAGTAGTATCTGGGCGAACACTGAAGCTTTCTTT. Amino acid sequence: CASSIWANTEAFF. The full variable domain, in which reference TRBV19 and TRBJ1-1 provide the parts outside the CDR3, is DGGITQSPKYLFRKEGQNVTLSCEQNLNHDAMYWYRQDPGQGLRLIYYSQIVNDFQKGDIAEGYSVSREKKESFPLTVTSAQKNPTAFYLCASSIWANTEAFFGQGTRLTVV.

CDR3 sequence: CASSQGLGGGTDTQYF. The CDR3 DNA sequence: TGTGCCAGCAGCCAAGGCCTAGGGGGGGGCACAGATACGCAGTATTTT. This chain links TRBV4-2 with TRBJ2-3, with a weak D call TRBD2 (7 bases). This CDR3 is 16 amino acids long. Trimming pared 1 base from V and 1 base from J, leaving 12 bases between. Germline-derived CDR1 and CDR2 are LGHNA and YNFKEQ.

The chain recombines TRBV4-1 with TRBJ2-7; 11 nucleotides line up with TRBD1. The CDR3 is 15 residues long. The trim removed 4 bases at V and 5 bases at J, leaving 7 bases unmatched. Germline assignment: CDR1 MGHRA and CDR2 YSYEKL. CDR3 residues: CASSPGQGAVNEQYF. In nucleotides, the CDR3 is TGCGCCAGCAGCCCTGGACAGGGGGCGGTGAACGAGCAGTACTTC.

The chain carries TRBV6-2 or TRBV6-3 and TRBJ1-1, with 10 nucleotides matching TRBD1. V gave up 5 bases and J gave up 5 bases; unmatched junction bases: 5. The V gene's germline CDR1 is MNHEY and CDR2 SVGEGT. The CDR3 covers 14 residues. CDR3 in amino acids: CASSTRTGGTEAFF. CDR3 sequence (DNA): TGTGCCAGCAGTACCCGGACAGGGGGGACTGAAGCTTTCTTT.

This clone was detected once. V gene TRBV5-1 combines with J gene TRBJ1-2; TRBD1 aligns across 8 bases. The CDR3 covers 14 residues. The V segment lost 2 bases and the J segment 3 bases; nucleotides outside the gene matches: 3. Germline V lookup: CDR1 SGHRS, CDR2 YFSETQ. For the CDR3, the DNA is TGCGCCAGCAGCTTCGGGACAGGCCACTATGGCTACACCTTC. Protein product: CASSFGTGHYGYTF.

V usage is TRBV14 and J usage is TRBJ2-1, with 7 bases lining up with TRBD2. V shed 4 bases, J shed 7 bases, and the junction held 7 bases outside the gene matches. There are 14 residues in the CDR3. Germline-derived CDR1 and CDR2 are SGHDN and FVKESK. DNA for the CDR3: TGTGCCAGCAGCCGAAGCGGGATGGGAAATGAGCAGTTCTTC. Protein: CASSRSGMGNEQFF.

CDR3 nucleotide sequence: TGCACCCTACCTCGGGGTTCCACAGATACGCAGTATTTT. Its protein product is CTLPRGSTDTQYF. The chain employs TRBV29-1 and TRBJ2-3, with D perhaps matching TRBD2 (5 bases). CDR3 length: 13 residues. Germline V lookup: CDR1 SQVTM, CDR2 ANQGSEA.

The chain joins TRBV7-8 to TRBJ2-5; TRBD2 is a possible D gene (6 bases). Germline V gene lookup returns CDR1 SGHVS and CDR2 FQNEAQ. V was shortened by 2 bases and J by 5 bases, with 21 bases between the two germline ends. The CDR3 contains 17 residues. CDR3 region: CASSLLGRREGRETQYF. Written as DNA, the CDR3 is TGTGCCAGCAGCTTACTGGGGAGGCGGGAAGGGAGGGAGACCCAGTACTTC.

Of note for this clone: The junction shows a germline mismatch at one end, possibly a read error. This chain uses TRBV5-1 with TRBJ2-7; maybe TRBD2 (6 bases). The CDR3 is 14 residues long. CDR1 is SGHRS and CDR2 is YFSETQ in the germline V gene. Here the CDR3 DNA reads TGCGCCAGCAGCTTGGGACCTATGCTGACTAGTAGGAACTTC. Translation: CASSLGPMLTSRNF.

This chain joins TRBV18 and TRBJ1-3; D call uncertain. The CDR3 length is 15 residues. Deletions cut 5 bases from V and 0 bases from J, with 11 bases between. Germline CDR1 KGHSH, CDR2 LQKENI. The DNA of the CDR3 is TGTGCCAGCTCAACGGGATTGGACTCTGGAAACACCATATATTTT. This codes for CASSTGLDSGNTIYF.

This clone has only a few counts. The gene calls are TRBV3-1 (or the pseudogene TRBV3-2) and TRBJ1-4; no definite D call. CDR3 length equals 15 residues. Per the germline V gene, CDR1 is LGHDT and CDR2 is YNNKEL (reference sequence). The V end was cut by 2 bases, the J end by 3 bases, with 10 bases between. This CDR3 is CASSQLVSPNEKLFF. The CDR3 coding sequence is TGTGCCAGCAGCCAACTTGTGTCCCCTAATGAAAAACTGTTTTTT.